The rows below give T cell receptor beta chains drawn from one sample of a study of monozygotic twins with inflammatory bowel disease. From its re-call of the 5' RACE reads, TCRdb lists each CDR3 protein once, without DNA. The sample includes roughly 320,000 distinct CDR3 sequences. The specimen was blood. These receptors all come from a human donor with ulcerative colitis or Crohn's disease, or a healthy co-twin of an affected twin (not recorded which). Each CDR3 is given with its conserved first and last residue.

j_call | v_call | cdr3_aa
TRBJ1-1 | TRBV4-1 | CASSQDSLFEAFF
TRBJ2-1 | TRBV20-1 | CSASGTSQTNNEQFF
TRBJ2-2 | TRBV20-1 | CSARLAGGPGELFF
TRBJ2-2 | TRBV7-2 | CASSLVPRTANTGELFF
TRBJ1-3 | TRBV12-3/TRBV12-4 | CASSLTEAGNTIYF
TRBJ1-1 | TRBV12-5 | CASGLQGVAEAFF
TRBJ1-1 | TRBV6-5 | CASSYSQGTEAFF
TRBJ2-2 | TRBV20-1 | CSARLRPLGGRPDTGELFF
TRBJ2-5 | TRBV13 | CASGIRTSAQETQYF
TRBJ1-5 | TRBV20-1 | CSARPDRVGQPQHF
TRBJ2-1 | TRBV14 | CASSPRRGSYNEQFF
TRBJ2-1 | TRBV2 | CASNEKSYNEQFF
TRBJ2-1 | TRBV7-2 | CASSPSNSGGNEQFF
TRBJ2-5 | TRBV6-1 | CASTGTGVGETQYF
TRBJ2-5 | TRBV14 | CASSPRVSFQETQYF
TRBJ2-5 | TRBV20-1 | CGAGNQETQYF
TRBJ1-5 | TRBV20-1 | CSAPGGQGSNQPQHF
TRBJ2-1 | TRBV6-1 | CASSGQPPYNEQFF
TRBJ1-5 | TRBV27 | CASGRIRDSRVLGNQPQHF
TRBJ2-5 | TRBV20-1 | CGAAQGSSYQETQYF
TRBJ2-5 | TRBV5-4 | CASSLVTGESTQYF
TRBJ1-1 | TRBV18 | CASSPQKGNTEAFF
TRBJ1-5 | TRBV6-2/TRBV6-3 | CASSPHYSNQPQHF
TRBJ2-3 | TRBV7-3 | CASGRDRYTDTQYF
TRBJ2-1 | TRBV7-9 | CASSLLRQGKGDNEQFF
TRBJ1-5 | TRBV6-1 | CASSAFGTEPQHF
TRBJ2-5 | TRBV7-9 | CASSLLGDSKQETQYF
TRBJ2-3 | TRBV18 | CASSPPTGRHDTQYF
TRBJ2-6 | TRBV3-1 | CASSQLGQGEANVLTF